The rows below give T cell receptor beta chains drawn from one sample of a study of cytomegalovirus exposure and HLA in healthy donors. The assay was immunoSEQ multiplex PCR, and TCRdb's table has in-frame clones only and misses some. This sample has about 110,000 clones, with about nine tenths found just once. The sequencing sample was made of PBMCs. The origin of the receptors is a young woman in good health and CMV-seronegative. The CDR3 runs from the conserved cysteine through the conserved F or W. A D gene is named only where the DNA matches it firmly. Expanded clones get a size class; other rows say once, few or many, or leave the size out.

TRBJ2-7,-,-,TRBV5-1,TGCGCCAGCAGCTTGGCTCTGGGGAGCTCCTACGAGCAGTACTTC,CASSLALGSSYEQYF
TRBJ2-2,TRBD2,-,TRBV9,TGTGCCAGCAGCTCCCGGACTAGCGCCGACACCGGGGAGCTGTTTTTT,CASSSRTSADTGELFF
TRBJ2-3,-,-,TRBV5-1,TGCGCCAGCAGCTTGGAGAACACAATCACAGATACGCAGTATTTT,CASSLENTITDTQYF
TRBJ1-1,-,once,TRBV29-1,TGCAGCGTTGAAGTGGGGGCTATCACTGAAGCTTTCTTT,CSVEVGAITEAFF
TRBJ2-3,TRBD2,-,TRBV4-3,TGCGCCAGCAGCCAAGATCGGGGGGGGGATACGCAGTATTTT,CASSQDRGGDTQYF
TRBJ1-2,TRBD1,-,TRBV10-3,TGTGCCATCAGTGAATCAGGGGGTTATGGCTACACCTTC,CAISESGGYGYTF
TRBJ1-2,-,-,TRBV4-3,TGCGCCAGCAGCCAAGTAGGAACAGAATACTATGGCTACACCTTC,CASSQVGTEYYGYTF
TRBJ2-1,TRBD2,-,TRBV19,TGTGCCAGTCGACTAGCGGGGGCCGGGCAGTTCTTC,CASRLAGAGQFF
TRBJ2-5,-,-,TRBV5-1,TGCGCCAGCAGCGTGGCGGTCCAAGAGACCCAGTACTTC,CASSVAVQETQYF
TRBJ1-4,-,-,TRBV9,TGTGCCAGCAGCCCAACAGGGTCCGGTGAAAAACTGTTTTTT,CASSPTGSGEKLFF
TRBJ2-7,TRBD1,-,TRBV18,TGTGCCAGCTCGCCGGGACAGGGGAACGAGCAGTACTTC,CASSPGQGNEQYF
TRBJ2-3,TRBD1,-,TRBV4-3,TGCGCCAGCAGCCAGGGGACAGGGGTCGATACGCAGTATTTT,CASSQGTGVDTQYF
TRBJ1-1,TRBD1,-,TRBV7-9,TGTGCCAGCAGCTTTGGGACAGGTAGGACTGAAGCTTTCTTT,CASSFGTGRTEAFF
TRBJ1-1,-,once,TRBV7-3,TGTGCCAGCAGCCGAAGGGGCAGGCCAAACCACACTGAAGCTTTCTTT,CASSRRGRPNHTEAFF
TRBJ2-2,TRBD1,-,TRBV6-6,TGTGCCAGCCGGACAGGGAGCCACGGGGAGCTGTTTTTT,CASRTGSHGELFF
TRBJ2-6,-,-,TRBV18,TGTGCCAGCTCACCAATTTCCGGGATTTTGGCGTTAGGGGCCAACGTCCTGACTTTC,CASSPISGILALGANVLTF
TRBJ2-5,TRBD1,-,TRBV7-2,TGTGCGTTCGACAGGGACGCCCAAGAGACCCAGTACTTC,CAFDRDAQETQYF
TRBJ1-2,-,once,TRBV30,TGTGCCTGGAGTCCGACAGGTGGAGGCTATGGCTACACCTTC,CAWSPTGGGYGYTF
TRBJ1-4,-,-,TRBV6-5,TGTGCCAGCAGTTTCCCAGGGGCGGAAAAACTGTTTTTT,CASSFPGAEKLFF
TRBJ2-1,-,-,TRBV4-2,TGTGCCAGCAGCCAAAAGGGACTTCACAATGAGCAGTTCTTC,CASSQKGLHNEQFF
TRBJ2-1,TRBD2,-,TRBV2,TGTGCCAGCAAAACAGCGGGAGTCGGGAATGAGCAGTTCTTC,CASKTAGVGNEQFF
TRBJ1-5,-,-,TRBV28,TGTGCCAGCAGTTTTTGGGCGGTGCAGACAAGGGGTCAGCCCCAGCATTTT,CASSFWAVQTRGQPQHF
TRBJ1-2,TRBD1,-,TRBV7-9,TGTGCCAGCAGCTTAGCTGGGATGGGGGGGACAGGACCTTATGGCTACACCTTC,CASSLAGMGGTGPYGYTF